This T cell receptor (beta chain) was profiled in a study of T-cell memory formation after mild COVID-19. The study's findings and limits: Within pre-infection memory, some responding clones were found, suggesting cross-reactive memory joined. The second-wave clones peaking on day 37 were not confirmed as SARS-CoV-2-specific.

MiXCR, run by TCRdb on the 5' RACE reads, gives a single entry per CDR3 protein. The data contain around 420,000 distinct CDR3 sequences, roughly 24% of them singletons. This clonotype was found once. The antigen is undetermined. CDR1 ENHRY and CDR2 SYGVKD come from the germline V gene. The CDR3 is 13 residues long. After removal of 10 bases from V and 6 bases from J, the junction contained 11 bases not matched to a gene. What was sequenced was PBMCs or a T cell subset sorted from them (not recorded which). V and J are TRBV10-3 and TRBJ1-1; 7 positions match TRBD1. The receptor comes from an adult woman who had mild COVID-19 (a few samples of this study predate the infection). Cell type and time point are not known. The CDR3 DNA is TGTGCCAGTGAAGACAGGGTGAGCCCTGAAGCTTTCTTT. Protein sequence: CASEDRVSPEAFF.